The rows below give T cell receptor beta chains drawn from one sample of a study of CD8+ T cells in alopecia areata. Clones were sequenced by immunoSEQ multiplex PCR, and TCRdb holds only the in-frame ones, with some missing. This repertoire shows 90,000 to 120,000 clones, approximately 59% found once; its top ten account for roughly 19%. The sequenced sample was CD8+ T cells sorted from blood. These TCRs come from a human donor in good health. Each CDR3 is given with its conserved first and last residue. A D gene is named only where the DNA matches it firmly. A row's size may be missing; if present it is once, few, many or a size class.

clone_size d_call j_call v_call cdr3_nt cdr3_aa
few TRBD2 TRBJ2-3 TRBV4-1 TGCGCCAGCAGCCACCTAACTAGCGGGGGCCCGTTCCTCACAGATACGCAGTATTTT CASSHLTSGGPFLTDTQYF
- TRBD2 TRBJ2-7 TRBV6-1 TGTGCCAGCAGTGAAGGAAGACTAGCGGGGGAGCAGTACTTC CASSEGRLAGEQYF
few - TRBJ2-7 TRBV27 TGTGCCAGCAGTTCATCGCAGGGGGGCTACGAGCAGTACTTC CASSSSQGGYEQYF
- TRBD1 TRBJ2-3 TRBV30 TGTGCCTGGAATCCAAAGACAGGGGAGACAGATACGCAGTATTTT CAWNPKTGETDTQYF
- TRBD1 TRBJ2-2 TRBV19 TGTGCCAGTAGTGGACAGGGGGAGAAGAACACCGGGGAGCTGTTTTTT CASSGQGEKNTGELFF
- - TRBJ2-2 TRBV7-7 TGTGCTAGCAGCGGATTGGGCACCGGGGAGCTGTTTTTT CASSGLGTGELFF
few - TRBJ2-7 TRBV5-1 TGCGCCAGCAGCGGGGGGCCAACCTACGAGCAGTACTTC CASSGGPTYEQYF
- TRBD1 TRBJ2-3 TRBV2 TGTGCCAGCAGTTTAGACAGGGGGTTCATGGATACGCAGTATTTT CASSLDRGFMDTQYF
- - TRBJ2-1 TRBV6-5 TGTGCCAGCAGTTACCAGCGACAAGACAATGAGCAGTTCTTC CASSYQRQDNEQFF
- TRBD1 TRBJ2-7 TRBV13 TGTGCCAGCAGCCCTAGACAGGGCCCCGGGGAGCAGTACTTC CASSPRQGPGEQYF
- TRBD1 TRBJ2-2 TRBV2 TGTGCCAAACAGGGGCGGGCAGGGGAGCTGTTTTTT CAKQGRAGELFF
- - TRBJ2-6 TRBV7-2 TGTGCCAGCAGCTTACCGAGGCGTGGGGCGTCTGGGGCCAACGTCCTGACTTTC CASSLPRRGASGANVLTF
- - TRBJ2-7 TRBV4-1 TGCGCCAGCAGCGAAAGCGTGTTGGGAACCTACGAGCAGTACTTC CASSESVLGTYEQYF
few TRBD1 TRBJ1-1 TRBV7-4 TGTGCCAGCAGCTTAGTCTCCAGATTCCGTACAGGGGCGAGGGTCACTGAAGCTTTCTTT CASSLVSRFRTGARVTEAFF
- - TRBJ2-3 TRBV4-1 TGCGCCAGCAGCCAATCCCCCGGGACTAGCACAGATACGCAGTATTTT CASSQSPGTSTDTQYF
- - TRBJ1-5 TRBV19 TGTGCCAGTACCCCCATCGGATCAGTCAATCAGCCCCAGCATTTT CASTPIGSVNQPQHF
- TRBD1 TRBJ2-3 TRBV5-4 TGTGCCAGCAGGGGGGACAGGGGAACCACAGATACGCAGTATTTT CASRGDRGTTDTQYF
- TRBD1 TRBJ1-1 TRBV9 TGTGCCAGCAGCGCAGGACAGGTGAACACTGAAGCTTTCTTT CASSAGQVNTEAFF
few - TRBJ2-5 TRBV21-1 TGTGCCAGCATCCCGGACAGGGGACAAGGGACCCAGTACTTC CASIPDRGQGTQYF
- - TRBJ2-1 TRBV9 TGTGCCAGCAGCGGAGCGGCGGGCTACAATGAGCAGTTCTTC CASSGAAGYNEQFF
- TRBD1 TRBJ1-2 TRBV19 TGTGCCAGTAGTTCCCGGGACAGGGCGTCCAAAACTAACTATGGCTACACCTTC CASSSRDRASKTNYGYTF